This entry describes one TCR beta chain. The data originate from a study of blood T cell repertoires in COVID-19. The CDR3 covers 16 residues. Germline assignment: CDR1 LGHNA and CDR2 YSLEER. The V end was cut by 0 bases, the J end by 5 bases, with 14 bases between. TCRdb's table, derived via immunoSEQ multiplex PCR, lists solely in-frame clones and lacks some. In the table there are about 88,000 clones, roughly 86% of which are singletons. This clonotype was sampled from a human donor in a cohort sampled during active COVID-19. The sequenced sample was peripheral blood. This chain uses TRBV4-3 with TRBJ2-1, with D perhaps matching TRBD1 (5 bases). The CDR3 sequence is CASSQEGPKLHNEQFF. CDR3 coding DNA: TGCGCCAGCAGCCAAGAGGGGCCCAAACTCCACAATGAGCAGTTCTTC.